This T cell receptor beta chain was identified during a study of vaccination and CD4 T cells after COVID-19. This clonotype was seen only once. Its antigen is as yet unknown. This CDR3 region has 15 residues. CDR1 and CDR2 from the germline V gene are MNHEY and SMNVEV (reference sequence). Trimming removed 5 bases from V and 4 bases from J, with 17 bases in between. Overall study findings and caveats: Counts of SARS-CoV-2-reactive clonotypes had a median that went from about 20 to 38, a nonsignificant change.

Treatment meaning: roughly 11-day PBMC culture with coronavirus spike peptide pools or control peptides (ViraFEST assay). Scientists ran DNA taken from cultured CD4+ T cells through the Oncomine TCR Beta short-read assay for sequencing. TCRdb itself ran the PCR reads through MiXCR, one entry per CDR3 protein. The sample shows some 18,000 distinct CDR3 sequences, approximately 60% of them seen only once. The clonotype was recovered from a human donor who had recovered from COVID-19. Sequencing was carried out using CD4+ T cells from blood, cultured in vitro. J is TRBJ1-1 and V is TRBV27; perhaps TRBD1 as D (6 bases). The CDR3 loop reads CASSKGNREGTEAFF. The CDR3 coding sequence is TGTGCCAGCAGTAAGGGTAACAGGGAGGGCACTGAAGCTTTCTTT.